This is a list of T cell receptor beta chains from one sample in a study of T cells in Graves' hyperthyroidism and ophthalmopathy. TCRdb reprocessed the multiplex PCR reads via MiXCR and lists one record per CDR3 protein. The table has about 520,000 distinct CDR3 sequences, approximately 25% seen once. The sample consisted of blood. These receptors all stem from a woman under 40 with Graves' ophthalmopathy. The CDR3 runs from the conserved cysteine through the conserved F or W. Fields, in order: V gene, J gene, clone size, D gene, CDR3 protein, CDR3 DNA. A D gene is named only where the DNA matches it firmly. The size entry is marked missing in some rows and otherwise reads once, few, many or a size class.

>TRBV12-3/TRBV12-4|TRBJ1-3|-|TRBD1
CASILGTGWAGNTIYF
TGTGCCAGCATTTTAGGGACAGGGTGGGCTGGAAACACCATATATTTT
>TRBV11-1|TRBJ1-5|-|-
CASSAIGGGSNQPQHF
TGTGCCAGCAGCGCTATTGGAGGGGGTAGCAATCAGCCCCAGCATTTT
>TRBV6-1|TRBJ2-7|-|TRBD2
CASSGGSSGYRYEQYF
TGTGCCAGCAGTGGTGGGTCTAGCGGGTACCGCTACGAGCAGTACTTC
>TRBV12-3/TRBV12-4|TRBJ1-1|-|-
CASSLSKMMNTEAFF
TGTGCCAGCAGTTTATCAAAAATGATGAACACTGAAGCTTTCTTT
>TRBV7-8|TRBJ1-1|few|-
CASSLVPTEKNTEAFF
TGTGCCAGCAGCTTAGTCCCTACAGAAAAGAACACTGAAGCTTTCTTT
>TRBV6-5|TRBJ2-5|many|TRBD2
CVSRKVTSGGETQYF
TGTGTCAGCAGAAAAGTAACTAGCGGGGGGGAGACCCAGTACTTC
>TRBV28|TRBJ1-1|many|TRBD1
CASSVQGREAFF
TGTGCCAGCAGCGTACAGGGGCGTGAAGCTTTCTTT
>TRBV7-6|TRBJ1-1|many|-
CASSLGPSAVTEAFF
TGTGCCAGCAGCTTGGGCCCCAGCGCGGTCACTGAAGCTTTCTTT
>TRBV27|TRBJ1-1|-|-
CTSSRREGTEAFF
TGTACCAGCAGCCGGCGGGAGGGCACTGAAGCTTTCTTT
>TRBV20-1|TRBJ2-7|many|-
CSARRQEFSYEQYF
TGCAGTGCTAGGAGACAGGAATTCTCCTACGAGCAGTACTTC
>TRBV7-2|TRBJ2-7|-|-
CASSPRAGNEQYF
TGTGCCAGCAGCCCCAGGGCGGGGAACGAGCAGTACTTC
>TRBV29-1|TRBJ1-6|many|TRBD1
CSVKTGGLNSPLHF
TGCAGCGTGAAAACAGGGGGCCTTAATTCACCCCTCCACTTT
>TRBV12-3/TRBV12-4|TRBJ2-2|-|-
CASSLQGSNTGELFF
TGTGCCAGCAGTTTACAGGGCTCGAACACTGGGGAGCTGTTTTTT
>TRBV12-3/TRBV12-4|TRBJ1-3|many|-
CASSFQQGNTIYF
TGTGCCAGCAGTTTTCAACAGGGAAACACCATATATTTT
>TRBV12-3/TRBV12-4|TRBJ1-5|many|-
CASSFRTIGQPQHF
TGTGCCAGCAGTTTTCGGACGATCGGTCAGCCCCAGCATTTT
>TRBV4-3|TRBJ2-6|-|-
CASSQELLTSGANVLTF
TGCGCCAGCAGCCAAGAATTGTTAACCTCTGGGGCCAACGTCCTGACTTTC
>TRBV12-3/TRBV12-4|TRBJ2-7|many|TRBD2
CASGLTSGETREQYF
TGTGCCAGCGGCCTGACTAGCGGGGAAACTCGGGAGCAGTACTTC
>TRBV7-2|TRBJ2-7|many|TRBD2
CASSLVSGGNYEQYF
TGTGCCAGCAGCTTAGTTAGCGGGGGCAATTACGAGCAGTACTTC
>TRBV19|TRBJ1-5|many|TRBD1
CASSVTGDQPQHF
TGTGCCAGTAGTGTGACAGGGGATCAGCCCCAGCATTTT
>TRBV5-1|TRBJ1-1|many|-
CASSLAGTTEAFF
TGCGCCAGCAGCTTGGCAGGGACCACTGAAGCTTTCTTT
>TRBV11-2|TRBJ1-2|few|TRBD1
CASSSIRPGQHYGYTF
TGTGCCAGCAGCTCAATTAGACCGGGACAGCACTATGGCTACACCTTC
>TRBV12-3/TRBV12-4|TRBJ2-3|many|-
CASRAGATDTQYF
TGTGCCAGCAGGGCGGGGGCCACAGATACGCAGTATTTT
>TRBV4-1|TRBJ1-1|many|TRBD1
CASSRGQGFNTEAFF
TGCGCCAGCAGCCGCGGACAGGGTTTTAACACTGAAGCTTTCTTT
>TRBV28|TRBJ1-2|many|TRBD1
CASSFGRQGGLHGYTF
TGTGCCAGCAGTTTTGGGAGACAGGGAGGTCTCCACGGCTACACCTTC
>TRBV6-2/TRBV6-3|TRBJ1-5|-|-
CASLYVPNQPQHF
TGTGCCAGCCTTTATGTCCCGAATCAGCCCCAGCATTTT
>TRBV20-1|TRBJ1-1|many|TRBD1
CSASSNRGWYTEAFF
TGCAGTGCTAGCTCTAACAGGGGATGGTACACTGAAGCTTTCTTT
>TRBV5-1|TRBJ1-5|many|TRBD1
CASSEGQGGGNNQPQHF
TGCGCCAGCAGCGAGGGACAGGGTGGGGGTAACAATCAGCCCCAGCATTTT
>TRBV2|TRBJ2-2|-|-
CASSSQQTGELFF
TGTGCCAGCAGTAGCCAACAGACCGGGGAGCTGTTTTTT
>TRBV7-8|TRBJ1-2|-|-
CASSPTVYHGYTF
TGTGCCAGCAGCCCTACGGTTTACCATGGCTACACCTTC
>TRBV5-1|TRBJ1-2|few|TRBD1
CASSSTLQGGYGYTF
TGCGCCAGCAGCTCGACCCTGCAGGGGGGCTATGGCTACACCTTC
>TRBV6-5|TRBJ2-2|many|TRBD1
CASTGQGWNTGELFF
TGTGCCAGCACGGGACAGGGATGGAACACCGGGGAGCTGTTTTTT
>TRBV24-1|TRBJ1-1|-|-
CATSGRNTEAFF
TGTGCCACCAGTGGTCGGAACACTGAAGCTTTCTTT
>TRBV2|TRBJ2-5|few|-
CASSADRNQETQYF
TGTGCCAGCAGCGCAGACAGGAACCAGGAGACCCAGTACTTC
>TRBV12-3/TRBV12-4|TRBJ2-5|-|TRBD1
CASTRTGMEETQYF
TGTGCCAGCACCCGGACAGGGATGGAAGAGACCCAGTACTTC
>TRBV4-3|TRBJ2-2|many|-
CASSQAVAAGELFF
TGCGCCAGCAGCCAAGCCGTGGCCGCCGGGGAGCTGTTTTTT
>TRBV6-1|TRBJ1-5|many|-
CASRHWDSNQPQHF
TGTGCCAGCAGACACTGGGACAGCAATCAGCCCCAGCATTTT
>TRBV30|TRBJ1-2|many|-
CAWSGRGGYGYTF
TGTGCCTGGAGTGGAAGGGGCGGCTATGGCTACACCTTC
>TRBV12-3/TRBV12-4|TRBJ1-1|many|TRBD1
CANSGQMNTEAFF
TGTGCCAACTCGGGACAGATGAACACTGAAGCTTTCTTT
>TRBV7-9|TRBJ1-2|many|-
CASSLAFDSNYGYTF
TGTGCCAGCAGCTTAGCCTTTGACAGTAACTATGGCTACACCTTC
>TRBV14|TRBJ2-7|-|-
CASSHRDISYEQYF
TGTGCCAGCAGCCATAGGGACATATCCTACGAGCAGTACTTC
>TRBV2|TRBJ2-3|-|-
CASSEEVWTDTQYF
TGTGCCAGCAGTGAAGAGGTTTGGACAGATACGCAGTATTTT